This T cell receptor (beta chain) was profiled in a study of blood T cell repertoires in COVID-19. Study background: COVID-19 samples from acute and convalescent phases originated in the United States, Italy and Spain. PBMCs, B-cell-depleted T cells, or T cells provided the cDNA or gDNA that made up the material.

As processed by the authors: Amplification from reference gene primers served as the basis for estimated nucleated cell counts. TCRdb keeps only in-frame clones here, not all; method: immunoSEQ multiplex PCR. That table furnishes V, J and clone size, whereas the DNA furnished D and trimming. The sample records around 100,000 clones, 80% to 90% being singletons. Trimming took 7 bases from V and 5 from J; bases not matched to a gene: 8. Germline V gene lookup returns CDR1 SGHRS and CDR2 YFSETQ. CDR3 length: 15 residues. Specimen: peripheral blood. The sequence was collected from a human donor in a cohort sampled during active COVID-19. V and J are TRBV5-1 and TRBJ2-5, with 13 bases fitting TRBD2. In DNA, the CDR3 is TGCGCCAGCCGCCTAGGACTAGCGGGAGTGGAGACCCAGTACTTC. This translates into CASRLGLAGVETQYF.